This T cell receptor (beta chain) was sequenced in a study of T cells in Graves' hyperthyroidism and ophthalmopathy (dated by TCRdb to the late 2010s). With regard to the full study: Peripheral blood samples were taken at the time of initial diagnosis, prior to any treatment. TCR V-J signatures able to tell the groups apart were searched for in a discovery cohort of 100 or so patients, of whom approximately 40 had Graves' ophthalmopathy and roughly 57 had stable Graves' hyperthyroidism. Whether ophthalmopathy could be predicted prospectively was tested in an independent validation cohort made up of approximately 19 hyperthyroidism patients plus 17 patients who later progressed to ophthalmopathy. For training and testing, the 100 or so patients in the discovery cohort were randomly divided in a 7:3 ratio. The study also compared thyroid tissue and blood T-cell repertoires from 5 to 7 Graves' hyperthyroidism patients. After blood sampling, hyperthyroidism patients were treated with methimazole at a starting dose of 30 mg daily, and ophthalmopathy patients were treated with high-dose intravenous methylprednisolone. The paper reports TCR Vbeta CDR3 sequencing of some 140 peripheral blood samples: under 45 ophthalmopathy, under 80 hyperthyroidism and 17 progressor patients. Study-wide conclusions, independent of this receptor: A model built on a 13 V-J signature distinguished ophthalmopathy from stable hyperthyroidism, reaching roughly 88% sensitivity and under 84% specificity in cross-validation and 80%/75% in testing. No statistical method was used to fix the sample size in advance, and group allocation was not hidden from the investigators. Blood samples also contained most of the expanded thyroid clonotypes (frequency above 0.001), which suggests that blood repertoires may reflect thyroid immune responses. In validation, the model predicted progression to ophthalmopathy with 60% to 71% sensitivity and 72% to 85% specificity, a median of about 6 months before onset.

This clonotype was recorded at least ten times. It lacks a known antigen. No quality values exist for individual bases; no much larger clone is one base distant. Trimming accounts for 7 bases at V and 3 bases at J, while the number of junction bases matched to no gene is 10. CDR1 and CDR2 are read off the germline V gene (reference sequence) as DFQATT and SNEGSKA. From the cysteine up to the phenylalanine, the CDR3 has a length of 15 residues. CDR3 DNA is the only sequence kept; it has 45 bases, read in frame from the first base. Amplification of TCR beta CDR3 regions was carried out from RNA transcripts. A first-round RT-PCR of the TCR CDR3 used the HTBI primer set with the Qiagen OneStep RT-PCR kit. A second multiplex PCR round built the libraries, followed by size selection and purification. Libraries were sequenced paired-end with 100 bp reads on an Illumina HiSeq2000. Per the source publication's procedure: SOAPnuke was used to process the raw data, removing reads that contained adapters or uncalled bases, had a mean Phred below 15, or lacked an exact match to the constant primer or identifier. COPE v1.2.5 was used to merge the high-quality paired reads, and each unique nucleotide sequence was defined as a clonotype. MiTCR v1.1 was used to align the clonotypes against IMGT TRBV, TRBD and TRBJ reference segments. Analysis was restricted to V-J combinations with a frequency above 0.0001, which covered 98% to 99.2% of repertoires. A TCS score was defined as the ratio between F50 (clonal expansion) and ExV (chaos), using BLOSUM62-based TCRdist between CDR3 peptides within each V-J. Welch's t-statistics and random forest reduced several hundred V-J features to 13, which were used in a naive Bayes classifier (R e1071). Starting from the raw public reads, TCRdb applied fastp trimming at Q25, assembled clones with MiXCR and retained in-frame beta chains. Identical CDR3 protein sequences are pooled into one entry, listed with their most common genes and DNA. The V and J calls were determined by TCRdb, not by the authors. In all, the sample holds approximately 430,000 distinct CDR3 sequences, and approximately 14% of those were seen once. Clones ranked in the top ten supply just under 8% of the sample.

Stable Graves' hyperthyroidism was defined as the absence of progression to ophthalmopathy over 18 months of follow-up. The hyperthyroidism patients were between 18 and 65 years old and newly diagnosed, with a disease duration of less than 2 months. The study excluded patients with uncontrolled infections, other autoimmune diseases, pregnancy or lactation. Clinical symptoms, serum thyroxine and TRAb, thyroid ultrasound, and orbital computed tomography formed the basis for the diagnoses. Ficoll-Paque density gradient centrifugation was used to isolate PBMCs from 10 ml of fresh peripheral blood. Trizol reagent was used to extract total RNA, and RNA quality was then checked on an Agilent 2100 Bioanalyzer.

The chain is made from TRBV20-1 and TRBJ2-7; TRBD1 aligns with 12 central bases. Source material: blood. The sequence came from a young woman with Graves' hyperthyroidism. The DNA sequence is TGCAGTGTTGCTACCGGGACAGGGGGCCTCTACGAGCAGTACTTC. Its translation is CSVATGTGGLYEQYF.